What follows are 24 T cell receptor beta chains derived from one specimen sequenced in a study of CD8+ T cells in alopecia areata. Specified treatment: oral pan-JAK inhibitor, 5-10 mg twice daily. Extraction of RNA preceded its reverse transcription into cDNA, which served as the sequencing template. Clones were read by immunoSEQ multiplex PCR, and TCRdb kept only the in-frame ones, dropping some. The table includes 87,000 or so clones, over 70% detected once. Sequenced here: CD8+ T cells sorted from blood, sampled at week 44, from a patient treated with tofacitinib. The receptors were sampled from a human donor with alopecia areata.

The chain joins TRBV7-8 to TRBJ2-7, with D unclear. The CDR3 extends over 14 amino acids. V shed 3 bases and J shed 2 bases, with 11 bases lying between them. Germline values: CDR1 SGHVS, CDR2 FQNEAQ. The CDR3 is CASSFTRNTYEQYF. The CDR3 DNA is TGTGCCAGCAGCTTTACACGGAATACCTACGAGCAGTACTTC.

V gene TRBV7-3 combines with J gene TRBJ2-7, with 8 bases fitting TRBD1. The V gene end was trimmed by 5 bases and the J gene end by 7 bases; junction bases not matched to a gene: 4. Germline lookup yields CDR1 SGHTA and CDR2 FQGTGA. The CDR3 contains 12 residues. CDR3 sequence (DNA): TGTGCCAGCAGCCCGACAGGGGAAGAGCAGTACTTC. As protein: CASSPTGEEQYF.

The chain couples TRBV11-2 to TRBJ2-1, with D possibly being TRBD2 (6 bases). V was trimmed by 1 base and J by 2 bases, leaving 9 bases between them. Germline CDR1 SGHAT, CDR2 FQNNGV. CDR3 length: 15 residues. The CDR3 DNA sequence: TGTGCCAGCAGCTTAGGTAGCGGAGCCTACAATGAGCAGTTCTTC. Translated, it gives CASSLGSGAYNEQFF.

In its sample, this clone was seen a few times. The chain uses TRBV4-3 and TRBJ2-1; 11 bases align to TRBD1. J lost 3 bases, V lost 6 bases, and 7 bases had no gene match. Germline V gene sequence: CDR1 LGHNA, CDR2 YSLEER. The CDR3 has 16 amino acids. DNA of the CDR3: TGCGCCAGCAGACAGACCGGGACAGGGGGCTACAATGAGCAGTTCTTC. Translating gives CASRQTGTGGYNEQFF.

The V and J genes are TRBV18 and TRBJ1-2; D ambiguous. Trimming shortened V by 0 bases and J by 4 bases, and 9 bases separated the two germline ends. Germline V gene sequence: CDR1 KGHSH, CDR2 LQKENI. The CDR3 totals 14 residues. The CDR3 DNA reads TGTGCCAGCTCACCACCCGGAAACCCCTATGGCTACACCTTC. Amino acids: CASSPPGNPYGYTF.

This sequence joins TRBV11-2 and TRBJ2-7; D unresolved. Germline assignment: CDR1 SGHAT and CDR2 FQNNGV. The ends were cut back, 2 bases at V and 5 bases at J, with 7 bases in the middle. CDR3 length: 12 amino acids. The CDR3 nucleotides are TGTGCCAGCAGCTTAAGGCGCAACGAGCAGTACTTC. It translates to CASSLRRNEQYF.

The chain joins TRBV12-5 to TRBJ2-3; 14 bases map to TRBD2. The trim removed 7 bases at V and 2 bases at J, leaving 8 bases unmatched. Germline CDR1 LGHNT, CDR2 FRNRAP. The CDR3 has 17 amino acids. The CDR3 coding sequence is TGTGCTAGTGTTGGGACTAGCGGGGGACCCCCCACAGATACGCAGTATTTT. Amino acids: CASVGTSGGPPTDTQYF. Using reference TRBV12-5 and TRBJ2-3 for the parts outside the CDR3, the full variable domain is DARVTQTPRHKVTEMGQEVTMRCQPILGHNTVFWYRQTMMQGLELLAYFRNRAPLDDSGMPKDRFSAEMPDATLATLKIQPSEPRDSAVYFCASVGTSGGPPTDTQYFGPGTRLTVL.

Only one count was recorded for this clone. The CDR3 reads CASGRTDNEQFF. The DNA for the CDR3 is TGCGCCAGTGGACGGACGGACAATGAGCAGTTCTTC. The V call is TRBV5-1, the J call TRBJ2-1; D gene ambiguous. The V end was cut by 8 bases, the J end by 5 bases, with 11 bases between. The germline V gene encodes CDR1 SGHRS and CDR2 YFSETQ. The CDR3 runs 12 residues.

This clone appeared a single time. V gene TRBV5-1 combines with J gene TRBJ1-1; tentatively, D is TRBD1 (5 bases). The germline V and J ends were trimmed by 0 bases and 8 bases, with 11 bases remaining between them. The CDR3 length is 13 residues. Per germline, CDR1 SGHRS and CDR2 YFSETQ. CDR3 sequence (DNA): TGCGCCAGCAGCTTGGGGGGGATCGCAGAAGCTTTCTTT. Residues: CASSLGGIAEAFF.

This rearrangement joins TRBV11-2 to TRBJ1-5; D might be TRBD1 (5 bases). In germline, CDR1 is SGHAT, CDR2 FQNNGV. The V gene lost 5 bases and the J gene lost 8 bases, with 16 bases spanning the gap. The CDR3 is made up of 14 amino acids. The CDR3, as DNA: TGTGCCAGCAGCCCGGGGGGAGGTCGGGAGCCCCAGCATTTT. This gives the protein CASSPGGGREPQHF.

The rearrangement uses TRBV5-6 and TRBJ2-7; 10 bases fit TRBD1. Per the germline V gene, CDR1 is SGHDT and CDR2 is YYEEEE. The CDR3 has 14 residues. Trimming cost V 7 bases and J 2 bases; bases outside gene matches: 6. CDR3 in DNA: TGTGCCAGCCAGACCGGGACAGGGGCCTACGAGCAGTACTTC. Its translation: CASQTGTGAYEQYF.

The chain links TRBV25-1 to TRBJ1-1, with D possibly TRBD1 on 6 matching bases. In germline, CDR1 is MGHDK, CDR2 SYGVNS. Trimming pared 5 bases from V and 0 bases from J, leaving 13 bases between. This CDR3 contains 15 residues. In nucleotides, the CDR3 is TGTGCCAGCAGTATCCCGGGACACCTGAACACTGAAGCTTTCTTT. It translates to CASSIPGHLNTEAFF.

The chain combines TRBV30 with TRBJ2-2, with D hard to call. The CDR3 contains 12 residues. Looked up from germline, CDR1 is GTSNPN and CDR2 is SVGIG (reference sequence). The germline V and J ends were trimmed by 0 bases and 8 bases, with 7 bases remaining between them. This CDR3 is CAWSVDEGELFF. CDR3 bases: TGTGCCTGGAGTGTGGATGAGGGGGAGCTGTTTTTT.

The V and J genes are TRBV19 and TRBJ2-7; 8 nucleotides match TRBD2. V dropped 5 bases and J dropped 3; count of bases not matched to a gene: 9. Germline V lookup: CDR1 LNHDA, CDR2 SQIVND (reference sequence). This CDR3 is built from 15 residues. The CDR3 coding sequence is TGTGCCAGTAGTCCCGGGCTAGCGGGTGACTACGAGCAGTACTTC. This translates into CASSPGLAGDYEQYF.

The chain has TRBV6-1 and TRBJ2-3, with 10 bases fitting TRBD1. The CDR3 runs to 15 residues. Germline V gene lookup returns CDR1 MNHNS and CDR2 SASEGT. V gave up 4 bases and J gave up 5 bases; unmatched junction bases: 6. Here the CDR3 DNA reads TGTGCCAGCAGTGGACGACAGGGGGCAGAAGATACGCAGTATTTT. This translates into CASSGRQGAEDTQYF.

The chain has TRBV30 and TRBJ2-1, with 10 bases aligning to TRBD1. J lost 3 bases, V lost 5 bases, and 1 base had no gene match. Germline assignment: CDR1 GTSNPN and CDR2 SVGIG (reference sequence). This CDR3 has 13 residues. CDR3 sequence (DNA): TGTGCCTGGGGACAGGGGGACTACAATGAGCAGTTCTTC. Encoded protein: CAWGQGDYNEQFF.

The chain employs TRBV5-1 and TRBJ2-7, with D unclear. CDR1 and CDR2 (germline): SGHRS, YFSETQ. V was trimmed by 0 bases and J by 3 bases, leaving 7 bases between them. The CDR3 covers 13 residues. CDR3 DNA sequence: TGCGCCAGCAGCTTGGCACAGAACTACGAGCAGTACTTC. Translated, it gives CASSLAQNYEQYF.

This rearrangement joins TRBV7-2 to TRBJ2-3; TRBD2 matches 10 bases. This CDR3 is 17 amino acids long. With 4 bases clipped from V and 0 bases from J, the junction kept 7 bases outside the gene matches. Germline V gives CDR1 SGHTA, CDR2 FQGNSA. This CDR3 reads CASSSTLAGASTDTQYF. Here the CDR3 DNA reads TGTGCCAGCAGCTCCACTCTAGCGGGGGCTAGCACAGATACGCAGTATTTT.

The rearrangement uses TRBV4-3 and TRBJ1-1; D not resolved. Germline CDR1 and CDR2: LGHNA and YSLEER. This CDR3 is 13 amino acids long. V lost 4 bases and J lost 0, with 6 bases in between. The CDR3 loop reads CASSPQLNTEAFF. CDR3 in DNA: TGCGCCAGCAGCCCACAGTTGAACACTGAAGCTTTCTTT.

The chain joins TRBV7-2 to TRBJ2-7; unclear D gene. Trimming took off 2 bases at V and 1 base at J, with 12 bases between the two ends. The CDR3 has 15 residues. Germline V lookup: CDR1 SGHTA, CDR2 FQGNSA. The CDR3 is CASSLSPDRSYEQYF. CDR3 coding DNA: TGTGCCAGCAGCTTATCCCCGGACCGATCCTACGAGCAGTACTTC. Full variable domain (missing parts from reference TRBV7-2 and TRBJ2-7): GAGVSQSPSNKVTEKGKDVELRCDPISGHTALYWYRQSLGQGLEFLIYFQGNSAPDKSGLPSDRFSAERTGGSVSTLTIQRTQQEDSAVYLCASSLSPDRSYEQYFGPGTRLTVT.

J is TRBJ2-1 and V is TRBV5-6; possibly TRBD2 for D (6 bases). There are 15 residues in the CDR3. The germline V and J ends were trimmed by 3 bases and 10 bases, with 20 bases remaining between them. CDR1 and CDR2 from the germline V gene are SGHDT and YYEEEE. This CDR3 reads CASSSTGLPQEEQFF. In DNA, the CDR3 is TGTGCCAGCAGCTCGACGGGACTGCCCCAGGAAGAGCAGTTCTTC.

This clone came up a few times. The chain couples TRBV19 to TRBJ2-3; D is unclear. The CDR3 has 13 residues. With 6 bases removed from V and 5 bases from J, the gap between germline ends came to 12 bases. Germline assignment: CDR1 LNHDA and CDR2 SQIVND (reference sequence). CDR3 sequence (DNA): TGTGCCAGTAGGCAAAATATCAAAGATACGCAGTATTTT. Its protein product is CASRQNIKDTQYF.

The rearrangement joins TRBV14 to TRBJ1-1, with a possible D match to TRBD1 (5 bases). The CDR3 contains 13 residues. CDR1 SGHDN and CDR2 FVKESK come from the germline V gene. Trimming cost V 3 bases and J 5 bases, with 10 bases left between them. CDR3 sequence reads: CASSHSQGTEAFF. The DNA of the CDR3 is TGTGCCAGCAGCCATTCCCAGGGAACTGAAGCTTTCTTT.

The chain combines TRBV7-8 with TRBJ2-1, with 11 bases that match TRBD2. With 5 bases clipped from V and 5 bases from J, the junction kept 14 bases outside the gene matches. The CDR3 runs to 18 residues. Germline assignment: CDR1 SGHVS and CDR2 FQNEAQ. The CDR3 DNA reads as TGTGCCAGCAGCCAAGGGCTAGCGGGGGGTCTCGGGAACAATGAGCAGTTCTTC. This codes for CASSQGLAGGLGNNEQFF. The full variable domain, completed using reference TRBV7-8 and TRBJ2-1, is GAGVSQSPRYKVAKRGQDVALRCDPISGHVSLFWYQQALGQGPEFLTYFQNEAQLDKSGLPSDRFFAERPEGSVSTLKIQRTQQEDSAVYLCASSQGLAGGLGNNEQFFGPGTRLTVL.